The T cell receptor beta chain under discussion was sequenced for a study of T cells and Merkel cell carcinoma outcomes. Findings and limits, study-wide: Repertoire plus T-cell density reportedly predicted Merkel cell carcinoma outcomes.

The length of the CDR3 is 15 residues. V lost 6 bases and J lost 2; bases outside the gene matches: 9. CDR1 and CDR2 (germline): SGHNT, YYREEE (reference sequence). In regard to this clone: No antigen is known for it.

Profiling relied on immunoSEQ multiplex PCR, and the TCRdb table lists in-frame clones only, not all of them. This sample has some 6,000 clones, with 70% to 75% found just once. This chain joins TRBV5-4 and TRBJ2-3, with 7 bases matching TRBD2. This TCR was sampled from a human donor with Merkel cell carcinoma. Some clones in this sample may be carry-over from other donors' samples. Sequenced sample: tumor tissue from Merkel cell carcinoma. The DNA of the CDR3 is TGTGCCAGCACTGGGCGGGAGATTGACACAGATACGCAGTATTTT. This sequence encodes CASTGREIDTDTQYF.